Below, one TCR beta chain is given with its context. There are a few counts of this clonotype. Its target antigen remains unknown. Per-base qualities were not stored, and no clone one base away is much larger. Compared with germline, V lacks 4 bases and J lacks 1 base; bases without a gene match: 4. The CDR3 sequence holds 14 residues, the cysteine and phenylalanine included. The sequence is cut down to CDR3 DNA, 42 bases in frame from base 1. In the germline V gene, CDR1 corresponds to SGDLS and CDR2 to YYNGEE. These data belong to a study of CD8 T cells in Susac syndrome (dated by TCRdb to between 2017 and 2020). For context, the study as a whole: The study used repertoire sequencing to test whether antigen drove CD8+ T cell activation and differentiation in Susac syndrome. CD8+ T cell repertoire clonality was compared between some 12 healthy donors, some 14 Susac syndrome patients and approximately 16 multiple sclerosis patients. Broad study findings and their caveats: The TCR sequencing and HLA analysis was acknowledged to have included a relatively small number of individuals.

RNA was extracted using the RNeasy kit, and roughly 0.45 to 1 microgram was reverse transcribed with random hexamers. The immunoSEQ multiplex PCR assay, which covers 54 Vbeta and 13 Jbeta segments, was used to amplify TCR beta CDR3 regions. PCR amplification bias was corrected using a synthetic template baseline for primer optimization and computational correction. The authors' analysis ran thus. Reads were assigned to V, D and J genes according to IMGT and analyzed in immunoSEQ Analyzer, with only productive sequences retained. Clonality was calculated as one minus the Shannon entropy normalized by log2 of the number of productive unique sequences. For each patient and control, public and private clones were evaluated among the 100 most prevalent clones. Clones were defined as Susac-specific if absent from the healthy and MS cohorts, from around 1,000 published viral clones and from other ImmuneACCESS disease sequences. The public reads were run again by TCRdb, first through fastp at Q25 and then through MiXCR, and only productive beta chains were kept. Every entry covers one CDR3 protein and lists the most common genes and DNA from its rows. TCRdb's processing, not the authors' own work, is the source of the V and J calls. Across this sample there are around 130,000 distinct CDR3 sequences, with around 91% seen only once. Under 0.25% of the sample rests with the top ten.

High-throughput TCR beta sequencing profiled peripheral blood CD8+ and CD4+ T cells from healthy donors, Susac syndrome patients and multiple sclerosis patients. The multiple sclerosis controls were treatment-naive patients whose relapsing-remitting disease, either stable or active, fulfilled the revised McDonald criteria. CD8+ TEMRA cells were enriched by FACS, while bulk CD8+ and CD4+ T cells were purified by magnetic negative isolation. Blood was drawn into EDTA tubes, processed within 24 hours, and PBMCs were isolated by density gradient centrifugation. PBMCs intended for TCR sequencing were frozen in liquid nitrogen and were later thawed in a 37 degrees C water bath. The sorted or isolated CD4+, CD8+ and CD8+ TEMRA cells reached a purity of at least 90%.

The chain employs TRBV9 and TRBJ2-7, and TRBD2 matches 8 of the central bases. The specimen was CD8+ T cells from PBMCs. The TCR was taken from a human donor with multiple sclerosis. The CDR3 here reads CASSPGGDSYEQYF. In nucleotide form, the sequence is TGTGCCAGCAGCCCCGGGGGGGATTCCTACGAGCAGTACTTC.